The T cell receptor beta chain described here comes from a study of blood T cells in healthy people across ages. The authors ran a second PCR of roughly 6 to 12 cycles using a sample-barcoded 5' primer and a J-beta primer mix. No fewer than 3 million CDR3-containing paired-end reads came from each sample. TCRdb processed the 5' RACE reads anew with MiXCR; each CDR3 protein has one entry. This table holds 1,500,000 or so distinct CDR3 sequences, around 40% found once. Concerning this clonotype: Its target is not known.

Study-level results: Naive CD4+ cells and diversity were both higher in long-lived donors than in aged donors. The fall in TCR beta diversity per million T cells was roughly linear with age.

The CDR3 extends over 13 amino acids. CDR1 is SGHDT, CDR2 YYEEEE, per germline. With 0 bases removed from V and 7 bases from J, the gap between germline ends came to 10 bases. The rearrangement joins TRBV5-6 to TRBJ1-1; D remains unclear. The receptor was isolated from a woman between 18 and 30 years old in good health. What was sequenced was blood. CDR3 residues: CASSLAVEIEAFF. Written as DNA, the CDR3 is TGTGCCAGCAGCTTGGCCGTTGAGATTGAAGCTTTCTTT. The full variable domain, rest sourced from reference TRBV5-6 and TRBJ1-1, is DAGVTQSPTHLIKTRGQQVTLRCSPKSGHDTVSWYQQALGQGPQFIFQYYEEEERQRGNFPDRFSGHQFPNYSSELNVNALLLGDSALYLCASSLAVEIEAFFGQGTRLTVV.